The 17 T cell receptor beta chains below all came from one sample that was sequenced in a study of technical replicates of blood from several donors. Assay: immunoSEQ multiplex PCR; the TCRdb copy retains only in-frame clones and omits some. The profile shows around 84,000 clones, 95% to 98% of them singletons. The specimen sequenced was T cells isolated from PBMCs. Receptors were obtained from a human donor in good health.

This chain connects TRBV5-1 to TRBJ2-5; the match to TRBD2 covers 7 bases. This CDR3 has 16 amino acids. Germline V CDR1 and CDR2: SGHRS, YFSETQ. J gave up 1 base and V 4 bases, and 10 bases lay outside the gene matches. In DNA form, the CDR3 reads TGCGCCAGCAGCCCCCGCGGCGGGAGAATCCAAGAGACCCAGTACTTC. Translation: CASSPRGGRIQETQYF.

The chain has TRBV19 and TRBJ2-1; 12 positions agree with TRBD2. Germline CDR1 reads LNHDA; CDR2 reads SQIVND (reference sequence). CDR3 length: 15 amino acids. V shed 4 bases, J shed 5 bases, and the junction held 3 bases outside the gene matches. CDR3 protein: CASSRLAGENNEQFF. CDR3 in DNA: TGTGCCAGTAGTAGACTAGCGGGAGAGAACAATGAGCAGTTCTTC.

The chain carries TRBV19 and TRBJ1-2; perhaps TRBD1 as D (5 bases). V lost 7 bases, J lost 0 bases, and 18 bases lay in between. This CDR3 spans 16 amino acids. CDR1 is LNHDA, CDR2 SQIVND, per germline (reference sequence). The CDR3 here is CASKGFGGDSNYGYTF. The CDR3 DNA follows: TGTGCCAGTAAGGGATTCGGGGGGGATTCTAACTATGGCTACACCTTC.

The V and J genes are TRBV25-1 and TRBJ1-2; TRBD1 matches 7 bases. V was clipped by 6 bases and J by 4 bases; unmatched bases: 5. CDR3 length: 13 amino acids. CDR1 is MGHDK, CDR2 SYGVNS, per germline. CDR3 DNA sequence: TGTGCCAGCAGCGATGGGACAGTCTATGGCTACACCTTC. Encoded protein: CASSDGTVYGYTF.

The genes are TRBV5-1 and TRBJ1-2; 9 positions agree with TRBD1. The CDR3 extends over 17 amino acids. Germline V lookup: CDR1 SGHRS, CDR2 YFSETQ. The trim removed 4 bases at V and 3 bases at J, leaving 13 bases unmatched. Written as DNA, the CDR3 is TGCGCCAGCAGCCATACACGGGATCGGACAGGGGACTATGGCTACACCTTC. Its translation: CASSHTRDRTGDYGYTF.

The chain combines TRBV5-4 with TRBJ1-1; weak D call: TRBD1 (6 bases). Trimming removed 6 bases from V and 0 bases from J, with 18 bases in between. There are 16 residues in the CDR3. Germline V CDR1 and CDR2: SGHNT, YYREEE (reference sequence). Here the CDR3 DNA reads TGTGCCAGCACCCAAACCCCCAGGGACATGAACACTGAAGCTTTCTTT. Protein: CASTQTPRDMNTEAFF.

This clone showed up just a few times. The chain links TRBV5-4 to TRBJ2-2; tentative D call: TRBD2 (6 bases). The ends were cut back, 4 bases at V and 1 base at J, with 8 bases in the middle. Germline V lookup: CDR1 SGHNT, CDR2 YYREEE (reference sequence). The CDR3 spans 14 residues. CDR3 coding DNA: TGTGCCAGCAGCCGGGACTGGAACACCGGGGAGCTGTTTTTT. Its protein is CASSRDWNTGELFF.

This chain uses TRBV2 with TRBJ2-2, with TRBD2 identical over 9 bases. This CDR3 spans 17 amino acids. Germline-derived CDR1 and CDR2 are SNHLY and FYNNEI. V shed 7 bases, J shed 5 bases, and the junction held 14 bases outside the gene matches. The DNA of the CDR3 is TGTGCCAGCATGTCAGGGACTAGCAGTAGATGGACCGGGGAGCTGTTTTTT. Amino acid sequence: CASMSGTSSRWTGELFF.

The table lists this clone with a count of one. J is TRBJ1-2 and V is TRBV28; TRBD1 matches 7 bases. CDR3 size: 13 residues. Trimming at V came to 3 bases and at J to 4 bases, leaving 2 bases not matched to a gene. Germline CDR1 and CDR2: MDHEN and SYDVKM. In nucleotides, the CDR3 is TGTGCCAGCAGTTTGGGACAGAGCTATGGCTACACCTTC. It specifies CASSLGQSYGYTF.

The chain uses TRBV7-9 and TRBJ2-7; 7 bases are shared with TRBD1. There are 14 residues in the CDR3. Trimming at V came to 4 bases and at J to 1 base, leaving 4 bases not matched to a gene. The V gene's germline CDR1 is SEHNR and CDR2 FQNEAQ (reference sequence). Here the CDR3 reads CASSSRQGSYEQYF. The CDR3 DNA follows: TGTGCCAGCAGCTCACGACAGGGATCCTACGAGCAGTACTTC.

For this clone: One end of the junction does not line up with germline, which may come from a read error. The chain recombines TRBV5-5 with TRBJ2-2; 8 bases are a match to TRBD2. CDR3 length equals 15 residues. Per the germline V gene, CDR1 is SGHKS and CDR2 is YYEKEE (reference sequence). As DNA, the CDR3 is TGTGCCAGCAGCCCTGAACTAGCGGCCTCCGGTGAGCTGTTTTTT. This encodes CASSPELAASGELFF.

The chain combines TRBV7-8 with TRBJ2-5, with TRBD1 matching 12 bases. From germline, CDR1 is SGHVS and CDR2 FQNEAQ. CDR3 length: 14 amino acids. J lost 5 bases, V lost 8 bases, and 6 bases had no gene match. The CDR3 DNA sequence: TGTGCCAGCGCGCGGGACAGGGGGCCTGAGACCCAGTACTTC. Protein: CASARDRGPETQYF.

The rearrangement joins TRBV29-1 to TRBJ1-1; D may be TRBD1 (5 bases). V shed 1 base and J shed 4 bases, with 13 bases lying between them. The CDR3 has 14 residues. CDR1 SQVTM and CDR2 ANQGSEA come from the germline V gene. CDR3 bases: TGCAGCGTTGAAGGGGGGGTCTTGGGCACTGAAGCTTTCTTT. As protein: CSVEGGVLGTEAFF.

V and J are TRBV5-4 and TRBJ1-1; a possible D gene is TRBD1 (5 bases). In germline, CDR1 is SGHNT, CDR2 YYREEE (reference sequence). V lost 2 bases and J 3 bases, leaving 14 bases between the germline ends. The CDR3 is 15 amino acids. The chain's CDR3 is CASSLESGFYTEAFF. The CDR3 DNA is TGTGCCAGCAGCTTAGAATCAGGGTTTTACACTGAAGCTTTCTTT.

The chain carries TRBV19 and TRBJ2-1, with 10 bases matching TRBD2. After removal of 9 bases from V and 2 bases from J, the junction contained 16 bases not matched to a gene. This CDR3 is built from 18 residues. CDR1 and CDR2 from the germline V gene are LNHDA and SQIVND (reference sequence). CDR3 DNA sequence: TGTGCCAGGCCGACTAGCGGGTTTCTTATGGAGGCCTACAATGAGCAGTTCTTC. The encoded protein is CARPTSGFLMEAYNEQFF.

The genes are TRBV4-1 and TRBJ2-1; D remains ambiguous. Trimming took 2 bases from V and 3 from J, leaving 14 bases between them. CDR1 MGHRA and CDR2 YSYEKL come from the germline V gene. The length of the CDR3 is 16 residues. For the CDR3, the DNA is TGCGCCAGCAGCCAACATCCTACCCACTACTACAATGAGCAGTTCTTC. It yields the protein CASSQHPTHYYNEQFF.

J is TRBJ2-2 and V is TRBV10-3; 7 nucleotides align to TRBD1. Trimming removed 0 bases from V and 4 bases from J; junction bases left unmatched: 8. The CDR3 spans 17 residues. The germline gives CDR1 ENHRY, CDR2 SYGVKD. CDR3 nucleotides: TGTGCCATCAGTGAGTCGATCGGCAGGGGGTCCACCGGGGAGCTGTTTTTT. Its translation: CAISESIGRGSTGELFF.